This T cell receptor beta chain was found in a study of low-dose radiotherapy and immunotherapy resistance in tumors. Study overall: Cohort 1 was given 0.5 Gy per fraction every 2 weeks, for 6.5 Gy total.

Priming of first-strand cDNA relied on TRAV- and TRBV-specific primers (covering alpha and beta chains). TCR amplification ran roughly 20 PCR cycles using constant-region and V-primer adapter primers. MiXCR, applied by TCRdb to the reads, yields one record per CDR3 protein. This sample has some 11,000 distinct CDR3 sequences; about 54% occur once, and the top ten carry about 8%. Germline lookup yields CDR1 KGHDR and CDR2 SFDVKD. J lost 2 bases, V lost 2 bases, and 3 bases had no gene match. The CDR3 sequence is 15 residues long. The chain couples TRBV24-1 to TRBJ2-5, with TRBD1 matching over 8 bases. This sequence was found in a human donor with advanced metastatic prostate, ovarian, gallbladder or colorectal cancer (not recorded which). This table probably holds off-target reads from a library built for another chain. The CDR3 loop reads CATSDSGTGQETQYF. Written as DNA, the CDR3 is TGTGCCACCAGTGATTCCGGGACAGGACAAGAGACCCAGTACTTC.